These 8 T cell receptor beta chains were sequenced from one sample in a study of shared clonotypes between healthy human individuals (dated by TCRdb to between 2020 and 2021). Library creation used the immunoSEQ multiplex PCR assay. TCRdb limited this immuneACCESS table to in-frame rearrangements with V and J called. A share of clones is missing; checked studies link under half to unresolved V genes, and the rest is unexplained. This sample comprises about 520,000 clones, about 84% of them detected only once. Together, the top ten hold roughly 13% of the sample. What was sequenced was PBMCs. The origin of the receptors is a woman in her thirties or forties in good health. Some clones in this sample may be carry-over from other donors' samples.

This rearrangement joins TRBV28 to TRBJ2-7; 13 bases fit TRBD2. The germline V gene encodes CDR1 MDHEN and CDR2 SYDVKM. V lost 6 bases and J lost 0; bases outside the gene matches: 8. This CDR3 region has 17 residues. The CDR3 is CASRSTSGRALSYEQYF. CDR3 coding DNA: TGTGCCAGCAGGTCCACTAGCGGGAGGGCCCTCTCCTACGAGCAGTACTTC.

This clone was picked up many times. The gene calls are TRBV29-1 and TRBJ2-1; D may be TRBD1 (6 bases). The germline V gene has CDR1 SQVTM and CDR2 ANQGSEA. The CDR3 covers 12 residues. V was trimmed by 6 bases and J by 3 bases, leaving 9 bases between them. CDR3 sequence: CSVGASYNEQFF. The CDR3 DNA is TGCAGCGTGGGGGCTAGCTACAATGAGCAGTTCTTC.

The rearrangement links TRBV29-1 to TRBJ1-4; TRBD1 agrees at 7 bases. There are 14 residues in the CDR3. Looked up from germline, CDR1 is SQVTM and CDR2 is ANQGSEA. The J segment lost 7 bases and the V segment lost 3 bases, leaving 8 bases of the junction unmatched. The CDR3: CSVDATGTAEKLFF. The DNA for the CDR3 is TGCAGCGTTGATGCGACCGGGACAGCTGAAAAACTGTTTTTT.

This clone has just a few counts. The chain employs TRBV7-9 and TRBJ2-5; no reliable D call. The CDR3 is 11 residues long. The germline V gene encodes CDR1 SEHNR and CDR2 FQNEAQ (reference sequence). The V end lost 6 bases, the J end lost 5 bases, and 7 bases lay between the germline ends. CDR3 sequence reads: CASRREETQYF. The CDR3 region has the DNA TGTGCCAGCAGACGTGAGGAGACCCAGTACTTC. Looking up the rest from reference TRBV7-9 and TRBJ2-5 gives the full variable domain: DTGVSQNPRHKITKRGQNVTFRCDPISEHNRLYWYRQTLGQGPEFLTYFQNEAQLEKSRLLSDRFSAERPKGSFSTLEIQRTEQGDSAMYLCASRREETQYFGPGTRLLVL.

The J gene is TRBJ2-7, the V gene TRBV11-1, with D possibly being TRBD2 (5 bases). Trimming pared 6 bases from V and 0 bases from J, leaving 9 bases between. Germline assignment: CDR1 SGHAT and CDR2 FQDESV (reference sequence). The CDR3 is 13 amino acids. DNA of the CDR3: TGTGCCAGCAGGAGGGAAAGCTCCTACGAGCAGTACTTC. This translates into CASRRESSYEQYF.

V is TRBV29-1 and J is TRBJ2-1, with 12 bases lining up with TRBD2. V lost 6 bases to trimming and J lost 8 bases; unmatched junction nucleotides: 11. Germline V CDR1 and CDR2: SQVTM, ANQGSEA. The CDR3 length is 15 residues. CDR3 region: CSVATSGRVIDEQFF. The CDR3 DNA sequence: TGCAGCGTGGCGACTAGCGGGAGAGTTATAGATGAGCAGTTCTTC.

This chain uses TRBV20-1 with TRBJ1-1; no reliable D call. From germline, CDR1 is DFQATT and CDR2 SNEGSKA (reference sequence). Trimming stripped 5 bases from V and 0 bases from J, with 4 bases between. This CDR3 is 11 amino acids long. In DNA form, the CDR3 reads TGCAGTGCTTTGATGAACACTGAAGCTTTCTTT. As protein: CSALMNTEAFF.

This sequence joins TRBV28 and TRBJ2-3; 10 bases line up with TRBD1. Losses at the gene ends were 6 bases for V and 0 bases for J; bases not matched to a gene: 9. The CDR3 consists of 17 residues. Germline V lookup: CDR1 MDHEN, CDR2 SYDVKM. The CDR3 bases are TGTGCCAGCAGCTTGACGGTGGACAGGGGGAGCACAGATACGCAGTATTTT. Translating gives CASSLTVDRGSTDTQYF.